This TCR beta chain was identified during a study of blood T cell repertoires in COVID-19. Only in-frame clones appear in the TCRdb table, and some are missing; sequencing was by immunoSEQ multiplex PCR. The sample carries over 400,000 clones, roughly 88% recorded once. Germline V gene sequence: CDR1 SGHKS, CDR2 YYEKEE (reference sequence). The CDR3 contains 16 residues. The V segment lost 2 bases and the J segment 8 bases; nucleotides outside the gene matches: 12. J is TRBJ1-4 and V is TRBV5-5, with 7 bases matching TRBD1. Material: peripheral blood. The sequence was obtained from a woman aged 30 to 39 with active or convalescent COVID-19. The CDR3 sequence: CASSFNRGTGGEKLFF. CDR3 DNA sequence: TGTGCCAGCAGCTTTAACAGGGGAACTGGCGGAGAAAAACTGTTTTTT.